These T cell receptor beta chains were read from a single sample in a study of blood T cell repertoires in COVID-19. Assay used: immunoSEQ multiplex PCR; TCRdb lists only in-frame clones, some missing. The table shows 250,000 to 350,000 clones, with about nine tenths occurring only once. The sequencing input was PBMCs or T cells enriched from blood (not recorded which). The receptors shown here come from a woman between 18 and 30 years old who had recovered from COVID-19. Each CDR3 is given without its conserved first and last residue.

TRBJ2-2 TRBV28 ASSLGTSGATAFYTGELF
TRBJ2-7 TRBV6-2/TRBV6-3 ASSPSTGPLSYEQY
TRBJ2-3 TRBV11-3 ASSLGAVAASTDTQY
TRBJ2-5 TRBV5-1 ASLGETSGPQETQY
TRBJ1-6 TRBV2 ASSEQGSYNSPLH
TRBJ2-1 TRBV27 ASTLSSMSYSYNEQF
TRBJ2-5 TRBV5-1 ASSGIPDRSRTQY
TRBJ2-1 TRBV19 ASSTQDRVTYNEQF
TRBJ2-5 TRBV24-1 ATSEGGKETQY
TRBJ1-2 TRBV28 ASSLYELGQGGRGYT
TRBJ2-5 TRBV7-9 ASSPQLEVPQETQY
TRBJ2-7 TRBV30 AWGYSGEQY
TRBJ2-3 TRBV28 ASSYGTSGSGDTQY
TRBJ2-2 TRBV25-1 ASSETGVPGELF
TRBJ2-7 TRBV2 ASSEAGQGDSYEQY
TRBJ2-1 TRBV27 ASTRDGGYEQF
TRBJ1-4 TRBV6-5 ASSYSIPGPNEKLF
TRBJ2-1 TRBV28 ASGTHNGRQF
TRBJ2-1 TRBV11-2 ASSLDSELAGGPNEQF
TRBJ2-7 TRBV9 ASSAGLAEPYEQY
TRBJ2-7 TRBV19 ASSSRQGSSYEQY
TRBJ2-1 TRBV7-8 ASSSSGNYNEQF
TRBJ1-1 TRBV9 ASSVEPKVDTEAF
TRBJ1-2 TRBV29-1 SVGERDRGSYGYT
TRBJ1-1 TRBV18 ASSPQANTEAF
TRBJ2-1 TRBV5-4 ASSLGRRGKDEQF
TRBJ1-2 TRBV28 ASSPGQEPYRYT
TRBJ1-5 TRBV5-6 ASSPGAGGWGQPQH